The subject of this entry is one TCR beta chain. Its antigen is as yet unknown. The CDR3 covers 17 residues. The ends lost 1 base at V and 3 bases at J; junction bases unmatched: 10. The germline V gene encodes CDR1 SGHTA and CDR2 FQGNSA. These data come from a study of beta chain features in type 1 diabetes. Staining for CD45RO/CCR7/CD25/CD127/CD95/CD27 allowed sorting of CD4+ naive, central memory, regulatory and stem cell-like memory cells. Study observations and caveats: VDJ junctions from patients with type 1 diabetes contained fewer insertions and more deletions.

The whole isolated RNA underwent reverse transcription, so sequencing captured expressed TCRB transcripts. Some clones are missing from TCRdb's copy, which holds only in-frame ones; the method was immunoSEQ multiplex PCR. The table records about 210,000 clones, approximately 11% of them present only once. This receptor was obtained from a man aged 18 to 29 in good health. Sequencing was done on a sample of central memory CD4+ T cells from blood. The rearrangement joins TRBV7-2 to TRBJ2-7; TRBD1 aligns across 9 bases. The CDR3 DNA is TGTGCCAGCAGCTTAGAACCACCCGGGACAGGGAACTACGAGCAGTACTTC. Its translation is CASSLEPPGTGNYEQYF.